A selection of T cell receptor beta chains follows, all from one sample in a study of T cells in Graves' hyperthyroidism and ophthalmopathy. TCRdb reanalysed the multiplex PCR reads using MiXCR and keeps one entry per CDR3 protein. The sample consists of over 650,000 distinct CDR3 sequences, roughly 45% of them appearing once. The sample taken for sequencing was peripheral blood or thyroid tissue (not recorded which). The receptors were sampled from an adult man with Graves' disease, either hyperthyroidism or ophthalmopathy (not recorded which). Each CDR3 is given with its conserved first and last residue. Fields, in order: clone size, D gene, V gene, J gene, CDR3 DNA, CDR3 protein. D genes are given only for firm matches. The listing skips clone size in some rows; elsewhere it reads once, few, many or a size class.

abundance: many
d_gene: TRBD2
v_gene: TRBV2
j_gene: TRBJ2-5
CDR3nt: TGTGCCAGCAGGCTACTAGCGGGGGACGAGACCCAGTACTTC
CDR3aa: CASRLLAGDETQYF

abundance: few
d_gene: -
v_gene: TRBV10-3
j_gene: TRBJ1-4
CDR3nt: TGTGCCAGCAGAACGAGGACAGAAAAACTGTTTTTT
CDR3aa: CASRTRTEKLFF

abundance: -
d_gene: -
v_gene: TRBV12-3/TRBV12-4
j_gene: TRBJ1-5
CDR3nt: TGTGCCAGCAGCGTCAGGGCGGGCAATCAGCCCCAGCATTTT
CDR3aa: CASSVRAGNQPQHF

abundance: -
d_gene: TRBD1
v_gene: TRBV2
j_gene: TRBJ1-6
CDR3nt: TGTGCCAGCAGCGGGATGACAGGGTTTATACGCCTCCACTTT
CDR3aa: CASSGMTGFIRLHF

abundance: -
d_gene: -
v_gene: TRBV29-1
j_gene: TRBJ1-3
CDR3nt: TGCAGCGTTGATGCGGACAGAGGCGGAAACACCATATATTTT
CDR3aa: CSVDADRGGNTIYF

abundance: -
d_gene: -
v_gene: TRBV29-1
j_gene: TRBJ2-7
CDR3nt: TGCAGTGCCAGCAGCTTTTGGCTAGTGGGCTACGAGCAGTACTTC
CDR3aa: CSASSFWLVGYEQYF

abundance: many
d_gene: TRBD1
v_gene: TRBV29-1
j_gene: TRBJ1-4
CDR3nt: TGCAGCGTCAGAACAGGGGCAACTAATGAAAAACTGTTTTTT
CDR3aa: CSVRTGATNEKLFF

abundance: few
d_gene: TRBD1
v_gene: TRBV5-5
j_gene: TRBJ1-4
CDR3nt: TGTGCCAGCAGCTTGGGACAGGGGTTGGAAAAACTGTTTTTT
CDR3aa: CASSLGQGLEKLFF

abundance: few
d_gene: -
v_gene: TRBV7-9
j_gene: TRBJ2-7
CDR3nt: TGTGCCAGCAGCCGGAGCATTGCGGCGTACGAGCAGTACTTC
CDR3aa: CASSRSIAAYEQYF

abundance: many
d_gene: -
v_gene: TRBV7-8
j_gene: TRBJ1-5
CDR3nt: TGTGCCAGCAGCTTAGGGGCAGGGTCGAGCAATCAGCCCCAGCATTTT
CDR3aa: CASSLGAGSSNQPQHF

abundance: few
d_gene: -
v_gene: TRBV19
j_gene: TRBJ2-5
CDR3nt: TGTGCCAGTAGTCATAAGGGTACTGGAGAAGAGACCCAGTACTTC
CDR3aa: CASSHKGTGEETQYF

abundance: -
d_gene: -
v_gene: TRBV29-1
j_gene: TRBJ1-2
CDR3nt: TGCAGCGTTGAACCCGGGGAGGACTATGGCTACACCTTC
CDR3aa: CSVEPGEDYGYTF

abundance: -
d_gene: -
v_gene: TRBV7-6
j_gene: TRBJ2-7
CDR3nt: TGTGCCAGCAGCTTAAGCCCCGGGGTCTACGAGCAGTACTTC
CDR3aa: CASSLSPGVYEQYF

abundance: -
d_gene: -
v_gene: TRBV2
j_gene: TRBJ1-6
CDR3nt: TGTGCCAGCAGTTTGACTATAGGCTTTTATTCACCCCTCCACTTT
CDR3aa: CASSLTIGFYSPLHF

abundance: few
d_gene: TRBD1
v_gene: TRBV5-5
j_gene: TRBJ1-2
CDR3nt: TGTGCCAGCAGCTTGGTGGGACAGGGAAAATTGGACTATGGCTACACCTTC
CDR3aa: CASSLVGQGKLDYGYTF